The 10 T cell receptor beta chains below were found in one sample sequenced in a study of shared clonotypes between healthy human individuals. Measured with immunoSEQ multiplex PCR; TCRdb has only the in-frame clones, and not every one. Counted here are 400,000 to 600,000 clones, approximately 79% occurring once; the ten biggest clones make up approximately 13%. Material for sequencing was PBMCs. The receptors come from a woman in her forties in good health. Some clones in this sample may be carry-over from other donors' samples.

V and J are TRBV21-1 and TRBJ2-7; TRBD2 was called by the table and not checked on the DNA. TRBV21-1 is shown as a pseudogene. The CDR3 contains 19 residues. CDR3 loop: CASSKRSYGLAGVSYEQYF. CDR3 DNA: TGTGCCAGCAGCAAAAGGTCTTACGGACTAGCGGGAGTCTCCTACGAGCAGTACTTC.

The V and J genes are TRBV5-5 and TRBJ1-1; the match to TRBD1 covers 9 bases. The germline V gene has CDR1 SGHKS and CDR2 YYEKEE (reference sequence). V trimming: 4 bases; J trimming: 7 bases; junction bases outside the gene matches: 8. CDR3 length equals 14 residues. The CDR3 spells CASSERTGEREAFF. The DNA of the CDR3 is TGTGCCAGCAGCGAAAGGACAGGGGAACGTGAAGCTTTCTTT.

This clone appeared once. CDR3 sequence: CASSEAGQGSYGYTF. CDR3 DNA sequence: TGTGCCAGCAGTGAAGCGGGTCAGGGGAGTTATGGCTACACCTTC. The J gene is TRBJ1-2, the V gene TRBV6-1; perhaps TRBD1 as D (6 bases). The germline V gene encodes CDR1 MNHNS and CDR2 SASEGT. The CDR3 sequence is 15 residues long. Between the trimmed V and J ends, which lost 0 bases and 5 bases, there was a span of 13 bases.

This clone was detected a few times. The chain is built from TRBV11-2 and TRBJ2-7; 7 bases match TRBD1. The trim removed 4 bases at V and 5 bases at J, leaving 11 bases unmatched. CDR3 length: 15 amino acids. The V gene's germline CDR1 is SGHAT and CDR2 FQNNGV. As DNA, the CDR3 is TGTGCCAGCAGCTCGTCAGACAGGGCCGATCACGAGCAGTACTTC. It is translated as CASSSSDRADHEQYF.

This rearrangement joins TRBV7-2 to TRBJ1-2; D might be TRBD1 (5 bases). Germline values: CDR1 SGHTA, CDR2 FQGNSA. The CDR3 loop spans 15 amino acids. V gave up 0 bases and J gave up 8 bases, with 16 bases separating them. This chain's CDR3 is CASSLAYRPRQGYTF. As DNA, the CDR3 is TGTGCCAGCAGCTTAGCGTACAGGCCCAGACAGGGCTACACCTTC.

The chain links TRBV27 to TRBJ2-5, with D uncertain. Germline V gene sequence: CDR1 MNHEY, CDR2 SMNVEV (reference sequence). The CDR3 has 14 amino acids. The V and J ends lost 3 bases and 5 bases respectively, with 13 bases between them. DNA for the CDR3: TGTGCCAGCAGTTTCAGCGAAGGAGAGGAGACCCAGTACTTC. It encodes CASSFSEGEETQYF.

The rearrangement links TRBV19 to TRBJ1-1; maybe TRBD1 (6 bases). Germline loops: CDR1 LNHDA, CDR2 SQIVND (reference sequence). The CDR3 spans 13 residues. The germline V and J ends were trimmed by 5 bases and 5 bases, with 12 bases remaining between them. The CDR3 region is CASSSQGGTEAFF. The DNA of the CDR3 is TGTGCCAGTAGTTCACAGGGTGGAACTGAAGCTTTCTTT.

The V call is TRBV7-9, the J call TRBJ2-5; 9 bases line up with TRBD1. The CDR3 has 14 amino acids. Germline trimming cut 5 bases from V and 5 bases from J; bases unmatched to any gene: 6. CDR1 and CDR2 (germline): SEHNR, FQNEAQ (reference sequence). The CDR3 nucleotides read TGTGCCAGCAGCCCAATGGGACAGGGCGAGACCCAGTACTTC. This translates into CASSPMGQGETQYF.

The rearrangement uses TRBV4-3 and TRBJ1-1; TRBD1 is a possible D gene (5 bases). V lost 4 bases and J lost 3, with 12 bases in between. The CDR3 loop spans 14 amino acids. CDR1 LGHNA and CDR2 YSLEER come from the germline V gene. In DNA, the CDR3 is TGCGCCAGCAGCCCTTTGGGGGGGGACACTGAAGCTTTCTTT. Its protein is CASSPLGGDTEAFF.

This clone was observed a handful of times. The chain couples TRBV27 to TRBJ1-2, with D perhaps matching TRBD1 (5 bases). The germline V and J ends were trimmed by 3 bases and 8 bases, with 13 bases remaining between them. This CDR3 is built from 13 residues. CDR1 is MNHEY, CDR2 SMNVEV, per germline (reference sequence). This CDR3 is CASSFGGIRGYTF. CDR3 bases: TGTGCCAGCAGTTTTGGGGGTATACGCGGCTACACCTTC.